This is a list of T cell receptor beta chains from one sample in a study of T cell responses to AZD1222 COVID-19 vaccine. Clones were read by immunoSEQ multiplex PCR, and TCRdb kept only the in-frame ones, dropping some. The sample includes some 140,000 clones, around 84% seen only once; the top ten take approximately 4%. The sequencing here drew on peripheral blood, taken on day 0 of AZD1222 vaccination. All receptors derive from an adult in good health. The CDR3 runs from the conserved cysteine through the conserved F or W. D genes are given only for firm matches. A clone size is listed for some rows: how often the clone was seen (once, few, many), or a class if it is expanded.

D gene	V gene	clone size	J gene	CDR3 DNA	CDR3 protein
.	TRBV9	.	TRBJ1-5	TGTGCCAGCAGTACCGATGCAGGTAGCAATCAGCTCCAGCATTTT	CASSTDAGSNQLQHF
TRBD1	TRBV4-1	.	TRBJ1-4	TGCGCCAGCTCCACAGGGGGTAGAACTAATGAAAAACTGTTTTTT	CASSTGGRTNEKLFF
.	TRBV12-3/TRBV12-4	.	TRBJ1-3	TGTGCCAGCATTTCGATCTTGGGAAACACCATATATTTT	CASISILGNTIYF
.	TRBV5-1	once	TRBJ2-5	TGCGCCAGCAGCCCTGGGGATAAGGGAGAGACCCAGTACTTC	CASSPGDKGETQYF
TRBD1	TRBV5-1	.	TRBJ1-1	TGCGCCAGCAGCTTTGAGGGGGCGGCCACTGAAGCTTTCTTT	CASSFEGAATEAFF
.	TRBV30	once	TRBJ1-5	TGTGCCTGGAGTGTTGGGTCGGACAGCAATCAGCCCCAGCATTTT	CAWSVGSDSNQPQHF
.	TRBV28	.	TRBJ1-2	TGTGCCAGCAGTTTCTCACAGGGTGGCTACACCTTC	CASSFSQGGYTF
TRBD1	TRBV18	.	TRBJ1-3	TGTGCCAGCTCAATTCCGGGACAGGGAGGAAACACCATATATTTT	CASSIPGQGGNTIYF
.	TRBV28	.	TRBJ2-7	TGTGCCAGCAGTAGCTCGGCCTACGAGCAGTACTTC	CASSSSAYEQYF
TRBD1	TRBV5-1	.	TRBJ1-1	TGCGCCAGCAGTTCGGGACAGGGTCCCACTGAAGCTTTCTTT	CASSSGQGPTEAFF
TRBD1	TRBV18	few	TRBJ1-2	TGTGCCAGCTCATCCGGGACAGAAAAGAGTTTTCTAACCTTCTTC	CASSSGTEKSFLTFF
.	TRBV3-1/TRBV3-2	.	TRBJ1-2	TGTGCCAGCAGCCAAGACCCCAGGGGAGTTGGTGGCTACACCTTC	CASSQDPRGVGGYTF
.	TRBV28	.	TRBJ1-5	TGTGCCAGCAGCTCTGGACAAGGGGGTGTTCAGCCCCAGCATTTT	CASSSGQGGVQPQHF
.	TRBV14	.	TRBJ2-1	TGTGCCAGCAGCGGACGGCCCGCGGGTGAGCAGTTCTTC	CASSGRPAGEQFF
.	TRBV5-4	.	TRBJ1-2	TGTGCCAGCAGCGGCTCGGGAATGAGGGACTACACCTTC	CASSGSGMRDYTF